A selection of T cell receptor beta chains follows, all from one sample in a study of blood T cell repertoires in COVID-19. The data were produced by immunoSEQ multiplex PCR, yet TCRdb's version contains in-frame clones alone and is incomplete. Seen here are under 95,000 clones, roughly 85% observed once, and the top ten hold 8.5% to 10%. Material for sequencing was peripheral blood. The receptors originated from a man aged 50-59 years with COVID-19, enrolled during active disease. Each CDR3 is given with its conserved first and last residue. Fields, in order: clone size, D gene, J gene, V gene, CDR3 protein, CDR3 DNA. The D gene is left open where the match is weak. Clone size is stated in some rows and not others, as once, few, many or a class when expanded.

- - TRBJ2-5 TRBV6-5 CASSLWTAQETQYF TGTGCCAGCAGCTTATGGACAGCCCAAGAGACCCAGTACTTC
- - TRBJ1-6 TRBV12-3/TRBV12-4 CASSSGLSPLHF TGTGCCAGCAGTTCGGGATTATCACCCCTCCACTTT
- - TRBJ1-1 TRBV18 CASSPEQGGNTEAFF TGTGCCAGCTCACCGGAGCAGGGTGGGAACACTGAAGCTTTCTTT
- TRBD2 TRBJ2-2 TRBV7-2 CASSSRGSGRTNTGELFF TGTGCCAGCAGCTCCCGGGGTAGCGGGAGGACGAACACCGGGGAGCTGTTTTTT
- - TRBJ1-5 TRBV30 CAWSTGGNQPQHF TGTGCCTGGAGTACGGGAGGTAATCAGCCCCAGCATTTT
- - TRBJ2-3 TRBV4-1 CASSQNELVGLGLDTQYF TGCGCCAGCAGCCAAAACGAGCTCGTGGGCCTCGGTTTAGATACGCAGTATTTT
few - TRBJ1-4 TRBV5-1 CASRTGGATTNEKLFF TGCGCCAGCAGGACAGGTGGGGCCACAACTAATGAAAAACTGTTTTTT
- - TRBJ2-5 TRBV4-1 CASSQDRRVQETQYF TGCGCCAGCAGCCAAGACAGGCGGGTCCAAGAGACCCAGTACTTC
- TRBD2 TRBJ2-3 TRBV2 CASSPGTSGSGWGDTQYF TGTGCCAGCAGTCCCGGGACTAGCGGGAGCGGGTGGGGAGATACGCAGTATTTT
few - TRBJ1-2 TRBV2 CASSETLRTPYGYTF TGTGCCAGCAGCGAAACCCTCCGGACACCATATGGCTACACCTTC
- - TRBJ1-1 TRBV6-6 CASRRGNTEAFF TGTGCCAGCAGGCGCGGGAACACTGAAGCTTTCTTT
few TRBD1 TRBJ1-1 TRBV25-1 CASSEWGGQGMSEAFF TGTGCCAGCAGTGAATGGGGAGGACAGGGGATGTCTGAAGCTTTCTTT
- - TRBJ1-3 TRBV23-1 CASSQTGGLVGNTIYF TGCGCCAGCAGTCAGACAGGCGGATTAGTTGGAAACACCATATATTTT
- TRBD1 TRBJ2-1 TRBV2 CASSIMATGTEQFF TGTGCCAGCAGCATAATGGCGACAGGGACTGAGCAGTTCTTC
once - TRBJ1-1 TRBV6-2/TRBV6-3 CASSFDTEAFF TGTGCCAGCAGTTTCGACACTGAAGCTTTCTTT
- TRBD2 TRBJ2-7 TRBV19 CASSSGGPGLGSYEQYF TGTGCCAGTAGCTCGGGGGGTCCGGGACTAGGGTCCTACGAGCAGTACTTC
- - TRBJ1-2 TRBV5-5 CASSLIIKRGRPYGYTF TGTGCCAGCAGCTTGATCATTAAAAGGGGCCGCCCCTATGGCTACACCTTC
- TRBD2 TRBJ2-7 TRBV27 CASKVLAGGTSSYEQYF TGTGCCAGCAAGGTACTGGCGGGAGGAACGAGCTCCTACGAGCAGTACTTC
once - TRBJ2-5 TRBV19 CASSIGSGEKETQYF TGTGCCAGTAGTATCGGCTCAGGGGAGAAAGAGACCCAGTACTTC
once - TRBJ1-3 TRBV30 CAWGKGVEGNTIYF TGTGCCTGGGGGAAAGGGGTGGAGGGAAACACCATATATTTT
few - TRBJ1-1 TRBV19 CATARQGWTEAFF TGTGCCACCGCTCGCCAGGGGTGGACTGAAGCTTTCTTT
- - TRBJ1-1 TRBV7-8 CASSSTGLNTEAFF TGTGCCAGCAGCTCTACAGGTCTCAACACTGAAGCTTTCTTT
- TRBD1 TRBJ2-7 TRBV10-3 CAIRPQGAYEQYF TGTGCCATCAGGCCGCAGGGGGCGTACGAGCAGTACTTC
once TRBD1 TRBJ1-6 TRBV10-3 CATTGTANSPLHF TGTGCCACCACCGGGACAGCTAATTCACCCCTCCACTTT
- TRBD2 TRBJ2-2 TRBV2 CASRLGGSTGELFF TGTGCCAGCCGACTAGGCGGGAGCACCGGGGAGCTGTTTTTT
- TRBD2 TRBJ2-7 TRBV6-5 CASSWTSGRGTYEQYF TGTGCCAGCAGTTGGACTAGCGGGAGGGGGACCTACGAGCAGTACTTC
- TRBD2 TRBJ2-2 TRBV5-1 CASSPPAGVGIGELFF TGCGCCAGCAGCCCACCCGCGGGGGTGGGAATCGGGGAGCTGTTTTTT
- TRBD2 TRBJ2-3 TRBV7-9 CASSLASSGSVTQYF TGTGCCAGCAGCTTAGCGTCCAGCGGGAGCGTTACGCAGTATTTT
- TRBD1 TRBJ1-1 TRBV27 CASSYSGGLAAFF TGTGCCAGCAGCTATTCAGGGGGCCTGGCTGCTTTCTTT
- - TRBJ2-1 TRBV7-3 CASSPYRESSYNEQFF TGTGCCAGCAGCCCCTACAGGGAGAGCTCCTACAATGAGCAGTTCTTC
- - TRBJ2-3 TRBV7-9 CATRPSGDTQYF TGTGCCACCCGTCCCAGCGGGGATACGCAGTATTTT
- - TRBJ1-5 TRBV4-3 CASSQDRRDQPQHF TGCGCCAGCAGCCAAGATCGCAGGGATCAGCCCCAGCATTTT
- - TRBJ1-5 TRBV28 CASSGHRERGQPQHF TGTGCCAGCAGTGGTCACAGGGAGAGAGGACAGCCCCAGCATTTT
- - TRBJ1-1 TRBV6-4 CASSDPIRWTEAFF TGTGCCAGCAGTGACCCTATACGGTGGACTGAAGCTTTCTTT
- - TRBJ1-3 TRBV18 CASLGASYSGNTIYF TGTGCCAGCCTGGGGGCCAGTTACTCTGGAAACACCATATATTTT
- - TRBJ2-3 TRBV7-3 CASSRSPRDTQYF TGTGCCAGCAGCCGAAGCCCCCGGGATACGCAGTATTTT
- - TRBJ1-1 TRBV5-5 CASSHPSGLEAFF TGTGCCAGCAGCCATCCTTCAGGGCTGGAAGCTTTCTTT
- - TRBJ2-7 TRBV7-2 CASSLSGSFGEQYF TGTGCCAGCAGCTTATCAGGTAGTTTTGGGGAGCAGTACTTC
- TRBD1 TRBJ1-6 TRBV6-5 CASTRTGANSPLHF TGTGCCAGCACCCGGACAGGGGCCAATTCACCCCTCCACTTT
few - TRBJ1-4 TRBV19 CASSSSHMTNEKLFF TGTGCCAGTAGCTCCTCACATATGACTAATGAAAAACTGTTTTTT
- - TRBJ1-1 TRBV5-4 CASSLVARNTEAFF TGTGCCAGCAGCTTGGTGGCCAGGAACACTGAAGCTTTCTTT
- - TRBJ1-2 TRBV10-3 CAITKDSFYGYTF TGTGCCATCACCAAGGACAGTTTCTATGGCTACACCTTC
- - TRBJ2-1 TRBV9 CASSVEGDSRNEQFF TGTGCCAGCAGCGTAGAAGGGGACTCCCGCAATGAGCAGTTCTTC
few - TRBJ2-7 TRBV7-3 CASSLGGGRYYEQYF TGTGCCAGCAGCTTAGGGGGCGGCCGATACTACGAGCAGTACTTC
- - TRBJ2-2 TRBV14 CASSLNTGELFF TGTGCCAGCAGCCTAAACACCGGGGAGCTGTTTTTT
- TRBD1 TRBJ1-5 TRBV5-8 CASSFRDRNQPQHF TGTGCCAGCAGCTTCCGGGACAGGAATCAGCCCCAGCATTTT